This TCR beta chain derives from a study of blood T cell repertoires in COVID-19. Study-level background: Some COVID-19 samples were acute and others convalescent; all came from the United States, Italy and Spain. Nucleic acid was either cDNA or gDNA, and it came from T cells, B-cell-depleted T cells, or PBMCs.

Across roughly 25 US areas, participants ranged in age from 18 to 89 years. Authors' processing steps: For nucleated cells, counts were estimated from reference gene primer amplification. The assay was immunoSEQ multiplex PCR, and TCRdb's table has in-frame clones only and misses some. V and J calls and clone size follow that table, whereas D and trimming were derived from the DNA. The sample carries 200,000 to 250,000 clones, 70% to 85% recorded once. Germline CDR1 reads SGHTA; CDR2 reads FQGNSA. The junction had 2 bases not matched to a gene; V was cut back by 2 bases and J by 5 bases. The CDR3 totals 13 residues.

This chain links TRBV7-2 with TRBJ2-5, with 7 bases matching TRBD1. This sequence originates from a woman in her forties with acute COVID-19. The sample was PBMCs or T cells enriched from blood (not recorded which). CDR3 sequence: CASSLTGAETQYF. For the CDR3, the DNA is TGTGCCAGCAGCTTAACAGGGGCGGAGACCCAGTACTTC.